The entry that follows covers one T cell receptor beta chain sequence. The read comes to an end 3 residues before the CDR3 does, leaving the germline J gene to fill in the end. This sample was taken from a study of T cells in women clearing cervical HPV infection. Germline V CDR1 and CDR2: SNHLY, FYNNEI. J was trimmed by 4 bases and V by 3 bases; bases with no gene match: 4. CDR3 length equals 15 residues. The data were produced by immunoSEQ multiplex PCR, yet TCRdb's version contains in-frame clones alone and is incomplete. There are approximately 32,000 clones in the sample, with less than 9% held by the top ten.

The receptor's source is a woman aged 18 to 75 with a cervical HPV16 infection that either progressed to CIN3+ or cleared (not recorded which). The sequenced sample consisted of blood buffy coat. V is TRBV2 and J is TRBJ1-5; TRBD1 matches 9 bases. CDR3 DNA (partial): TGTGCCAGCAGTGAGGAACAGGGGGCAAATCAGCCC. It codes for CASSEEQGANQP. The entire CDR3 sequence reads CASSEEQGANQPQHF.